Sequencing of this T cell receptor beta chain was carried out in a study of blood T cell repertoires in COVID-19. Study context: COVID-19 samples collected from the United States, Italy and Spain covered acute and convalescent phases. From T cells, B-cell-depleted T cells, or PBMCs came the material, which was cDNA or gDNA.

As handled by the study authors: Reference gene primer amplification gave estimated nucleated cell counts. Profiled with immunoSEQ multiplex PCR; TCRdb holds only in-frame clones, not every one. V, J and clone size are those of that table, while D and trimming were read from the DNA. The profile shows some 330,000 clones, under 85% of them singletons. This clone is a singleton in its sample. Assignment of participants to cohorts was predicated upon participant-reported clinical history. Germline CDR1 and CDR2: LNHDA and SQIVND (reference sequence). The V end was cut by 6 bases, the J end by 3 bases, with 21 bases between. The CDR3 extends over 16 amino acids.

The clonotype originates from a woman in her 50s who had recovered from COVID-19. The source material was PBMCs or T cells enriched from blood (not recorded which). This chain links TRBV19 with TRBJ2-7; the D gene is possibly TRBD2 (5 bases). CDR3 in DNA: TGTGCCAGTAGCAGCGGAGTGAAAGCGGAGCGCTACGAGCAGTACTTC. Protein: CASSSGVKAERYEQYF.